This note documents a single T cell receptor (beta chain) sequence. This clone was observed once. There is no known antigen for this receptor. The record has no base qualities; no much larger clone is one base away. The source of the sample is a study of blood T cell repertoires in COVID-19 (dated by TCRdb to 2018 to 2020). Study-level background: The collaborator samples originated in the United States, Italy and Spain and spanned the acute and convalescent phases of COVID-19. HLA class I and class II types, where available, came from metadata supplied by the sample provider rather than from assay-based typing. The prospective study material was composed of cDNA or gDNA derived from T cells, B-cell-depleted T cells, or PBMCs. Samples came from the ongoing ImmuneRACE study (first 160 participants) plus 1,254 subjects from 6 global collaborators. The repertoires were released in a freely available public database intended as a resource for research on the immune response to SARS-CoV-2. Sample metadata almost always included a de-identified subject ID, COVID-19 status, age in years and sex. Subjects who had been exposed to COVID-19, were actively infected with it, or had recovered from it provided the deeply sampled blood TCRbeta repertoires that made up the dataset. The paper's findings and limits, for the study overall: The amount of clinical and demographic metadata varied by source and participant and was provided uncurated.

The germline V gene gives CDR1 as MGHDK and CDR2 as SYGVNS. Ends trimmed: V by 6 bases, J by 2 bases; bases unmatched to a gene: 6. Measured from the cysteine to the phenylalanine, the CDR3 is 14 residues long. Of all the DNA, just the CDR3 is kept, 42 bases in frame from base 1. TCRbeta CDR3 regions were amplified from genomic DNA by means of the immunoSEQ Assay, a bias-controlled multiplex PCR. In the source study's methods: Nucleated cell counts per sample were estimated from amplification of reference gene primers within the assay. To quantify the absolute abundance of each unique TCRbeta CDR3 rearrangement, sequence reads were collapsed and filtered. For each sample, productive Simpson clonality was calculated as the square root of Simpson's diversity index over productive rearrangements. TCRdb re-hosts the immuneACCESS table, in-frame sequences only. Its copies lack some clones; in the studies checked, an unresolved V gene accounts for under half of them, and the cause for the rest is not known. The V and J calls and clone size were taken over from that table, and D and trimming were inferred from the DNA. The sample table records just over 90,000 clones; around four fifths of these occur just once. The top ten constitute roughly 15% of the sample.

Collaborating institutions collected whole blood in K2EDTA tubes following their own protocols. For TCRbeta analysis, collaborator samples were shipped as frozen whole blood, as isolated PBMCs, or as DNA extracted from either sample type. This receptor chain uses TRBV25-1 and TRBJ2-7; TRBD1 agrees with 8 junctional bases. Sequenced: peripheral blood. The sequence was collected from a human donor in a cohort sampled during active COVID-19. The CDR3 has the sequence CASRAGTGTYEQYF. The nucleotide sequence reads TGTGCCAGCAGAGCCGGGACAGGCACCTACGAGCAGTACTTC.